Detailed here is one T cell receptor (beta chain). The CDR3 extends over 18 amino acids. Trimming removed 5 bases from V and 2 bases from J; junction bases left unmatched: 14. Germline-derived CDR1 and CDR2 are SEHNR and FQNEAQ (reference sequence). One Seattle source followed patients from active infection through their disease course. The entry originates in a study of blood T cell repertoires in COVID-19. Study context: COVID-19 samples, acute and convalescent, were from the United States, Italy and Spain.

The repertoire was sequenced with immunoSEQ multiplex PCR; TCRdb's copy has only in-frame clones and lacks some. This sample has about 300,000 clones, with roughly nine tenths found just once. This receptor was obtained from a woman aged 25-40 years with COVID-19, enrolled during active disease. This chain uses TRBV7-9 with TRBJ2-2, with 7 bases identical to TRBD2. The specimen was peripheral blood. The CDR3 loop reads CASSHLGGGPSNTGELFF. The CDR3 nucleotides read TGTGCCAGCAGCCACTTGGGGGGAGGGCCTTCTAACACCGGGGAGCTGTTTTTT.